This T cell receptor (beta chain) was captured in a study of identical twins. Broader study findings: For cord blood, abundant beta clonotypes had fewer insertions, unlike memory repertoires, which showed none. Out-of-frame beta sequences exhibited a weaker degree of excess twin sharing.

With 5 bases clipped from V and 1 base from J, the junction kept 6 bases outside the gene matches. In germline, CDR1 is SEHNR, CDR2 FQNEAQ (reference sequence). The CDR3 covers 16 residues. TCRdb called the 5' RACE reads again in MiXCR, with one record for every CDR3 protein. The data contain a few hundred thousand distinct CDR3 sequences, more than 9% of them singletons. Among all donors, each was a healthy Caucasian. There are many counts of this clonotype. As yet, its antigen is unknown. These same records also appear under a second study, on yellow fever vaccine responses in identical twins. That work states: Vaccine-induced T cell responses in twins were reportedly observed to appear partly convergent, partly personalized.

The sample taken for sequencing was PBMCs. The source of this sequence is a woman younger than 30 in good health. This chain uses TRBV7-9 with TRBJ2-1; the match to TRBD2 covers 9 bases. CDR3 nucleotides: TGTGCCAGCAGCCCCTTAGCGGGAGCTTCCTACAATGAGCAGTTCTTC. This sequence encodes CASSPLAGASYNEQFF.